The 18 T cell receptor beta chains listed next were all sequenced from one sample in a study of identical twins. From the 5' RACE reads, TCRdb called clonotypes with MiXCR, one entry per CDR3 protein. Counted here are around 510,000 distinct CDR3 sequences, roughly an eighth occurring once; the ten biggest clones make up 0.98%. These data were likewise used in another study, on yellow fever vaccine responses in identical twins.

The sample consisted of CD4+ T cells sorted from blood. The receptors originated from a woman between 18 and 30 years old in good health.

The rearrangement uses TRBV28 and TRBJ2-7; D tentatively fits TRBD1 or TRBD2 (5 bases each). The CDR3 runs to 13 residues. Deletions cut 5 bases from V and 7 bases from J, with 15 bases between. The germline CDR1 and CDR2 sequences are MDHEN and SYDVKM. The CDR3 coding sequence is TGTGCCAGCAGTGCCCCGGGGACGCGGGAGCAGTACTTC. It translates to CASSAPGTREQYF.

The V gene is TRBV28, the J gene TRBJ2-7; possible D gene TRBD1, 6 bases. CDR3 size: 17 residues. Trimming took 6 bases from V and 1 from J, leaving 22 bases between them. The V gene's germline CDR1 is MDHEN and CDR2 SYDVKM. The CDR3 nucleotides are TGTGCCAGCAGAGGACAGTCGGCCGTTGGATTGTCCTACGAGCAGTACTTC. Translating it yields CASRGQSAVGLSYEQYF.

This clonotype was found a few times. CDR3 DNA sequence: TGCAGTGCTCGACGACTAGCGGGGGCCGAGGGGCAGTTCTTC. Translated, it gives CSARRLAGAEGQFF. The genes are TRBV20-1 and TRBJ2-1; TRBD2 aligns across 12 bases. Unmatched junction bases numbered 11, after V lost 5 bases and J lost 12 bases. This CDR3 is built from 14 residues. CDR1 and CDR2 from the germline V gene are DFQATT and SNEGSKA (reference sequence).

The J gene is TRBJ2-2, the V gene TRBV6-2 or TRBV6-3; D might be TRBD1 (5 bases). The V gene lost 2 bases and the J gene lost 1 base, with 11 bases spanning the gap. The CDR3 totals 16 residues. The V gene's germline CDR1 is MNHEY and CDR2 SVGEGT. CDR3 in amino acids: CASSYAATVNTGELFF. In DNA form, the CDR3 reads TGTGCCAGCAGTTACGCAGCGACAGTGAACACCGGGGAGCTGTTTTTT.

This rearrangement joins TRBV7-9 to TRBJ2-7; tentative D call: TRBD1 (6 bases). Germline CDR1 and CDR2: SEHNR and FQNEAQ (reference sequence). The V and J ends lost 4 bases and 2 bases respectively, with 15 bases between them. This CDR3 is 15 amino acids long. The CDR3 is CASSSLGTTPYEQYF. For the CDR3, the DNA is TGTGCCAGCAGCTCACTCGGGACAACCCCCTACGAGCAGTACTTC.

The chain combines TRBV19 with TRBJ2-1; TRBD1 aligns across 7 bases. This CDR3 is 15 amino acids long. After removal of 7 bases from V and 0 bases from J, the junction contained 6 bases not matched to a gene. The germline V gene has CDR1 LNHDA and CDR2 SQIVND (reference sequence). The CDR3 is CASTPTGISYNEQFF. Written as DNA, the CDR3 is TGTGCCAGTACCCCGACAGGGATCTCCTACAATGAGCAGTTCTTC.

This clonotype was counted only a few times. V is TRBV20-1 and J is TRBJ2-7; no reliable D call. There are 13 residues in the CDR3. V lost 1 base, J lost 5 bases, and 12 bases lay in between. Germline V gives CDR1 DFQATT, CDR2 SNEGSKA (reference sequence). The CDR3 coding sequence is TGCAGTGCTAGAGTCGGTGGAACCCACGAGCAGTACTTC. Translated: CSARVGGTHEQYF.

The J gene is TRBJ1-2, the V gene TRBV27; tentatively, D is TRBD1 (5 bases). Germline V gives CDR1 MNHEY, CDR2 SMNVEV (reference sequence). The CDR3 spans 13 residues. Trimming pared 4 bases from V and 8 bases from J, leaving 14 bases between. CDR3 protein: CASSSAGIGGYTF. The DNA for the CDR3 is TGTGCCAGCAGTTCCGCAGGGATAGGAGGCTACACCTTC.

The chain joins TRBV18 to TRBJ2-3; 9 bases agree with TRBD2. V shed 3 bases, J shed 1 base, and the junction held 2 bases outside the gene matches. The CDR3 covers 15 residues. The germline V gene encodes CDR1 KGHSH and CDR2 LQKENI. CDR3 nucleotide sequence: TGTGCCAGCTCACCGGCTAGCGGGGGCACAGATACGCAGTATTTT. As protein: CASSPASGGTDTQYF.

The CDR3 nucleotides read TGCGCCAGCAGCTCTGACGTCGTGGGGACCACAGATACGCAGTATTTT. Protein sequence: CASSSDVVGTTDTQYF. The rearrangement joins TRBV5-1 to TRBJ2-3; D may correspond to TRBD1 or TRBD2 (5 bases each). Germline values: CDR1 SGHRS, CDR2 YFSETQ. V lost 3 bases, J lost 2 bases, and 16 bases lay in between. This CDR3 has 16 residues.

This chain links TRBV20-1 with TRBJ2-3; D is uncertain. Germline lookup yields CDR1 DFQATT and CDR2 SNEGSKA (reference sequence). This CDR3 region has 13 residues. V lost 3 bases to trimming and J lost 2 bases, with 9 bases between them. CDR3 amino acids: CSARDPNTDTQYF. CDR3 nucleotides: TGCAGTGCTAGGGACCCAAACACAGATACGCAGTATTTT.

This clonotype came up a few times. Mismatch with germline at one junction end may stem from a read error. The chain combines TRBV2 with TRBJ2-2; D is ambiguous. Germline assignment: CDR1 SNHLY and CDR2 FYNNEI. The CDR3 runs 12 residues. CDR3 protein: CASREGPGELFF. The CDR3 coding sequence is TGTGCCAGCAGGGAAGGTCCCGGGGAGCTGTTTTTT.

Many counts were recorded for this clonotype. The chain employs TRBV14 and TRBJ2-1, with 14 positions matching TRBD2. CDR1 SGHDN and CDR2 FVKESK come from the germline V gene. This CDR3 is 16 amino acids long. With V trimmed by 4 bases and J by 6 bases, 5 bases remained unmatched. The CDR3 sequence is CASSPLGLAGANEQFF. The CDR3 coding sequence is TGTGCCAGCAGCCCCTTGGGACTAGCGGGAGCCAATGAGCAGTTCTTC.

The sample holds a few counts of this clonotype. The V and J genes are TRBV6-5 and TRBJ2-7; D may correspond to TRBD1 or TRBD2 (6 bases each). CDR1 and CDR2 (germline): MNHEY, SVGAGI. The CDR3 loop spans 13 amino acids. Deletions cut 6 bases from V and 4 bases from J, with 13 bases between. CDR3 nucleotide sequence: TGTGCCAGCAGCACAGGGAGGCCTTACGAGCAGTACTTC. Its translation is CASSTGRPYEQYF.

This clonotype was picked up a small number of times. V is TRBV9 and J is TRBJ1-2; D gene ambiguous. This CDR3 is 14 amino acids long. The germline gives CDR1 SGDLS, CDR2 YYNGEE. Trimming removed 0 bases from V and 2 bases from J, with 8 bases in between. CDR3 region: CASSVGGINYGYTF. The DNA for the CDR3 is TGTGCCAGCAGCGTAGGCGGCATCAACTATGGCTACACCTTC.

Comments on this clonotype: The junction departs from germline at one end; a sequencing error may be responsible. This chain connects TRBV3-1 to TRBJ2-5, with TRBD2 identical over 13 bases. The CDR3 has 17 amino acids. Germline loops: CDR1 LGHDT, CDR2 YNNKEL (reference sequence). CDR3 protein: CASTQARLAGGGETQYF. CDR3 coding DNA: TGTGCCAGCACCCAAGCCCGACTAGCGGGGGGCGGAGAGACCCAGTACTTC.

This chain joins TRBV7-2 and TRBJ2-5; 13 bases are a match to TRBD2. CDR1 and CDR2 (germline): SGHTA, FQGNSA. The CDR3 length is 15 residues. J lost 9 bases, V lost 5 bases, and 9 bases had no gene match. This CDR3 is CASSLRLAGGIPQYF. The CDR3 DNA is TGTGCCAGCAGCCTCCGACTAGCGGGAGGAATACCCCAGTACTTC.

This clonotype occurred a few times. The chain carries TRBV30 and TRBJ2-7; no clear D. Germline V CDR1 and CDR2: GTSNPN, SVGIG (reference sequence). This CDR3 is built from 11 residues. V lost 3 bases, J lost 3 bases, and 6 bases lay in between. The CDR3 spells CAWRTDYEQYF. The CDR3 nucleotides read TGTGCCTGGAGGACGGACTACGAGCAGTACTTC.